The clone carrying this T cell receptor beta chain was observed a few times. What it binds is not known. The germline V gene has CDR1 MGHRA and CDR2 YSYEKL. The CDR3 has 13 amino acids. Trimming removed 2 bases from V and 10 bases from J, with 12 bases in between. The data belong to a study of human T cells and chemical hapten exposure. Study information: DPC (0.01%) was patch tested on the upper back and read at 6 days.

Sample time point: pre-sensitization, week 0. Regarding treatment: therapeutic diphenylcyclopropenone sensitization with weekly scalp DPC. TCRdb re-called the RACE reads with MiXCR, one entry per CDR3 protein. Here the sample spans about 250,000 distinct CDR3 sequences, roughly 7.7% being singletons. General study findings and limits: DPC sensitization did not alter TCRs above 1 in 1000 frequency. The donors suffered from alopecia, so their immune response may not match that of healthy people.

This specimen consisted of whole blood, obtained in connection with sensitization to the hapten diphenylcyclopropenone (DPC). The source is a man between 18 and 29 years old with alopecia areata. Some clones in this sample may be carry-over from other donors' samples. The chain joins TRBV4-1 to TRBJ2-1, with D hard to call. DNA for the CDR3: TGCGCCAGCAGCCAACCCGACCGGAGCGAGCAGTTCTTC. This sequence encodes CASSQPDRSEQFF.